This entry lists 23 T cell receptor beta chains sequenced from one sample in a study of T cells after yellow fever vaccination. MiXCR was run by TCRdb on the 5' RACE reads, yielding one entry per CDR3 protein. The sample consists of around 25,000 distinct CDR3 sequences, roughly 3.2% of them appearing once. Sequenced material: PBMCs, either bulk or a sorted T-cell subset (CD4+, CD8+, memory, or dextramer-sorted; not recorded which), taken roughly seven weeks after the first yellow fever vaccination. The receptors originated from a man aged 18 to 29 who received the YFV17D yellow fever vaccine.

This clonotype was seen ten or more times. The chain uses TRBV29-1 and TRBJ2-1, with 8 bases lining up with TRBD1. Germline V gives CDR1 SQVTM, CDR2 ANQGSEA. V shed 6 bases and J 8 bases; nucleotides not matched to a gene: 9. CDR3 length equals 13 residues. The CDR3 region is CSVSDREADEQFF. In DNA form, the CDR3 reads TGCAGCGTCTCGGACAGGGAGGCGGATGAGCAGTTCTTC.

In its sample, this clonotype was seen a few times. The J gene is TRBJ2-7, the V gene TRBV28, with TRBD1 identical over 12 bases. Germline lookup yields CDR1 MDHEN and CDR2 SYDVKM. Unmatched junction bases numbered 8, after V lost 5 bases and J lost 6 bases. This CDR3 is 15 amino acids long. CDR3 protein: CASSTSGTGGAEQYV. The CDR3 DNA sequence: TGTGCCAGCAGTACATCCGGGACAGGGGGCGCCGAGCAGTACGTC.

There are many counts of this clonotype. The V and J genes are TRBV2 and TRBJ2-7; D not certain. This CDR3 has 13 amino acids. V lost 0 bases to trimming and J lost 12 bases, with 15 bases between them. Germline V lookup: CDR1 SNHLY, CDR2 FYNNEI. The CDR3: CASSEAGSPVTYV. CDR3 nucleotides: TGTGCCAGCAGTGAAGCGGGCTCTCCGGTCACGTACGTC.

Many counts were recorded for this clonotype. This rearrangement joins TRBV5-1 to TRBJ2-7; D might be TRBD1 (6 bases). Germline CDR1 is SGHRS and CDR2 is YFSETQ. The CDR3 length is 14 residues. Trimming took 1 base from V and 4 from J, leaving 12 bases between them. This CDR3 is CASSLRQETYEQYF. For the CDR3, the DNA is TGCGCCAGCAGCTTGAGACAGGAGACTTACGAGCAGTACTTC.

This sequence joins TRBV12-3 or TRBV12-4 and TRBJ2-7; TRBD1 is a possible D gene (6 bases). The CDR3 sequence is 12 residues long. V shed 2 bases and J shed 6 bases, with 8 bases lying between them. The CDR3 DNA sequence: TGTGCCAGCAGTTTAAACAGGGCCGAGCAGTACTTC. Its protein is CASSLNRAEQYF.

This clonotype was found many times. This sequence joins TRBV5-1 and TRBJ2-5; D is possibly TRBD1 (6 bases). With 4 bases removed from V and 2 bases from J, the gap between germline ends came to 12 bases. Germline CDR1 SGHRS, CDR2 YFSETQ. The CDR3 has 14 residues. CDR3 sequence reads: CASSPDREQETQYF. The CDR3 DNA reads as TGCGCCAGCAGCCCGGACAGAGAACAAGAGACCCAGTACTTC.

This clonotype was observed a few times. This sequence joins TRBV6-1 and TRBJ2-6, with 7 bases identical to TRBD1. Trimming at V came to 6 bases and at J to 6 bases, leaving 8 bases not matched to a gene. CDR1 and CDR2 from the germline V gene are MNHNS and SASEGT. This CDR3 contains 15 residues. CDR3 in DNA: TGTGCCAGCAGCCTTAGACAGGGACAGGCCAACGTCCTGACTTTC. The encoded protein is CASSLRQGQANVLTF.

In regard to this clonotype: This may stem from a read error, because a much larger clone lies one nucleotide away. The rearrangement joins TRBV20-1 to TRBJ2-7, with a tentative D call TRBD1 (6 bases). Germline V lookup: CDR1 DFQATT, CDR2 SNEGSKA (reference sequence). With 0 bases removed from V and 4 bases from J, the gap between germline ends came to 22 bases. The CDR3 runs to 17 residues. The CDR3 sequence: CSARDTNLVWGRYEQYF. The CDR3 coding sequence is TGCAGTGCTAGAGATACGAACTTAGTTTGGGGGCGATACGAGCAGTACTTC.

This clonotype was recorded many times. The chain couples TRBV18 to TRBJ2-3; 8 positions agree with TRBD2. Trimming at V came to 3 bases and at J to 4 bases, leaving 3 bases not matched to a gene. Germline assignment: CDR1 KGHSH and CDR2 LQKENI. CDR3 length: 14 amino acids. The CDR3 loop is CASSPTSEADTQYF. The CDR3 region has the DNA TGTGCCAGCTCACCGACTAGCGAGGCAGATACGCAGTATTTT.

This clonotype was counted ten times or more. This chain connects TRBV7-9 to TRBJ2-5; no firm D call. The CDR3 is 13 amino acids. Germline CDR1 reads SEHNR; CDR2 reads FQNEAQ (reference sequence). V lost 3 bases and J 1 base, leaving 6 bases between the germline ends. The CDR3 DNA reads TGTGCCAGCAGCTTTTACGTCCAAGAGACCCAGTACTTC. Its protein product is CASSFYVQETQYF.

The V and J genes are TRBV21-1 and TRBJ2-4; no DNA check was done on the table's D call, TRBD1. TRBV21-1 is described as a pseudogene. This CDR3 contains 16 residues. The CDR3 loop reads CASSKGGLKAKNIQYF. The CDR3 nucleotides are TGTGCCAGCAGCAAAGGGGGGCTCAAAGCCAAAAACATTCAGTACTTC.

This clonotype appeared many times. This chain uses TRBV5-4 with TRBJ2-1; 10 nucleotides line up with TRBD1. Per germline, CDR1 SGHNT and CDR2 YYREEE (reference sequence). This CDR3 contains 14 residues. The junction had 7 bases not matched to a gene; V was cut back by 4 bases and J by 9 bases. This chain's CDR3 is CASSKDRGAREQFF. DNA for the CDR3: TGTGCCAGCAGCAAGGACAGGGGGGCTCGTGAGCAGTTCTTC. Drawing the rest from reference TRBV5-4 and TRBJ2-1, the complete variable domain is ETGVTQSPTHLIKTRGQQVTLRCSSQSGHNTVSWYQQALGQGPQFIFQYYREEENGRGNFPPRFSGLQFPNYSSELNVNALELDDSALYLCASSKDRGAREQFFGPGTRLTVL.

There are many counts of this clonotype. V and J are TRBV20-1 and TRBJ1-5, with D tentatively TRBD1 (5 bases). The germline V gene has CDR1 DFQATT and CDR2 SNEGSKA (reference sequence). The V gene lost 1 base and the J gene lost 2 bases, with 18 bases spanning the gap. The CDR3 loop spans 17 amino acids. DNA of the CDR3: TGCAGTGCTAGAGTCGGACACGCACCCTATGGCAATCAGCCCCAGCATTTT. Encoded protein: CSARVGHAPYGNQPQHF.

About this clonotype itself: An end of the junction does not agree with germline; a read error may underlie this. The rearrangement uses TRBV4-3 and TRBJ2-1, with D maybe TRBD1 (6 bases). The CDR3 is 16 residues long. The germline CDR1 and CDR2 sequences are LGHNA and YSLEER. CDR3 nucleotides: TGCGCCATCAGCCAAGGTACAGGGCCCACCGGTAATGAGCAGTTCTTC. Protein sequence: CAISQGTGPTGNEQFF.

The table lists this clonotype with many counts. The genes are TRBV6-5 and TRBJ2-1; 8 bases are shared with TRBD2. CDR1 is MNHEY and CDR2 is SVGAGI in the germline V gene. The CDR3 length is 16 residues. V trimming: 6 bases; J trimming: 7 bases; junction bases outside the gene matches: 14. CDR3 in amino acids: CASRRKAGAVGNEQFF. The CDR3 DNA follows: TGTGCCAGCAGACGGAAAGCGGGGGCCGTCGGGAATGAGCAGTTCTTC.

There are many counts of this clonotype. The chain joins TRBV20-1 to TRBJ1-2; D not certain. The CDR3 contains 11 residues. Deletions cut 7 bases from V and 9 bases from J, with 15 bases between. Germline CDR1 reads DFQATT; CDR2 reads SNEGSKA (reference sequence). The CDR3 DNA follows: TGCAGTGTTCCGGGTTTAAGGAGCTACACCTTC. Amino acid sequence: CSVPGLRSYTF.

This clonotype is medium-sized. The V and J genes are TRBV20-1 and TRBJ2-5; tentatively, D is TRBD1 or TRBD2 (5 bases each). Trimming stripped 1 base from V and 5 bases from J, with 26 bases between. Germline values: CDR1 DFQATT, CDR2 SNEGSKA (reference sequence). This CDR3 region has 18 residues. CDR3 residues: CSARGPLRDRTDWETQYF. The CDR3 DNA sequence: TGCAGTGCTAGAGGGCCGCTCCGGGACCGGACGGACTGGGAGACCCAGTACTTC.

This clonotype appeared once. This chain joins TRBV5-1 and TRBJ2-7; weak D call: TRBD2 (5 bases). Germline CDR1 is SGHRS and CDR2 is YFSETQ. The CDR3 is 13 residues long. V was cut by 0 bases and J by 5 bases, with 9 bases left in between. CDR3 DNA sequence: TGCGCCAGCAGCTTGGGATCCGGGGACGAGCAGTACGTC. The encoded protein is CASSLGSGDEQYV.

This clonotype appeared many times. V usage is TRBV7-3 and J usage is TRBJ2-2; maybe TRBD1 (6 bases). Germline CDR1 is SGHTA and CDR2 is FQGTGA. The CDR3 has 15 residues. Trimming took 6 bases from V and 1 from J, leaving 12 bases between them. For the CDR3, the DNA is TGTGCCAGCAGGCCGTCCAGGGGGAACACCGGGGAGCTGTTTTTT. It is translated as CASRPSRGNTGELFF. Combining the CDR3 with reference TRBV7-3 and TRBJ2-2 gives the whole variable domain GAGVSQTPSNKVTEKGKYVELRCDPISGHTALYWYRQSLGQGPEFLIYFQGTGAADDSGLPNDRFFAVRPEGSVSTLKIQRTERGDSAVYLCASRPSRGNTGELFFGEGSRLTVL.

This clonotype was picked up many times. The chain recombines TRBV5-4 with TRBJ1-2; D may be TRBD1 (5 bases). The CDR3 extends over 17 amino acids. V lost 3 bases, J lost 2 bases, and 20 bases lay in between. The V gene's germline CDR1 is SGHNT and CDR2 YYREEE (reference sequence). CDR3 amino acids: CASSSRTLQLANYGYTF. CDR3 DNA sequence: TGTGCCAGCAGCTCGCGGACACTACAACTAGCCAACTATGGCTACACCTTC.

This sequence joins TRBV12-2 and TRBJ1-1. TRBV12-2 is reported as a pseudogene. The CDR3 spans 16 residues. CDR3 protein: CTSRSTQGTSNTEAFF. CDR3 sequence (DNA): TGTACAAGTCGCTCTACACAAGGAACGTCGAACACTGAAGCTTTCTTT.

This clonotype was seen ten or more times. The chain couples TRBV3-1 to TRBJ1-2, with D unclear. The length of the CDR3 is 16 residues. Trimming stripped 3 bases from V and 0 bases from J, with 14 bases between. In germline, CDR1 is LGHDT, CDR2 YNNKEL (reference sequence). The CDR3 DNA is TGTGCCAGCAGCCAGCGTGGACGGGAAGCTAACTATGGCTACACCTTC. It translates to CASSQRGREANYGYTF.

This clonotype appeared many times. The chain employs TRBV24-1 and TRBJ2-5; 8 nucleotides agree with TRBD1. CDR1 and CDR2 from the germline V gene are KGHDR and SFDVKD. The CDR3 length is 16 residues. The J segment lost 3 bases and the V segment lost 4 bases, leaving 9 bases of the junction unmatched. In DNA, the CDR3 is TGTGCCACCAGTGACCGTTATGGACAGGGCGAAGAGACCCAGTACTTC. The encoded protein is CATSDRYGQGEETQYF.